The T cell receptor beta chain described here comes from a study of T cell responses to AZD1222 COVID-19 vaccine. Clones were read by immunoSEQ multiplex PCR, and TCRdb kept only the in-frame ones, dropping some. The table has under 150,000 clones, over 85% seen once. Study-wide points: Donors skewed white British and female; clonal diversity was possibly underestimated. Mapped onto spike, vaccine-associated CD4 TCRs spanned it and were dominant at 160-218 and 743-854. Two AZD1222 doses significantly raised spike-specific TCR breadth and depth over controls.

Germline CDR1 reads GTSNPN; CDR2 reads SVGIG (reference sequence). This CDR3 region has 15 residues. Trimming took 2 bases from V and 4 from J, leaving 15 bases between them. On this clone itself: Antigen: not known.

This chain links TRBV30 with TRBJ1-3; D may be TRBD1 (5 bases). This sample comprised peripheral blood, obtained on day 0 of AZD1222 vaccination. This receptor was obtained from an adult in good health. CDR3 DNA: TGTGCCTGGAGTTCCCACGGGACGCTCGGAAACACCATATATTTT. It yields the protein CAWSSHGTLGNTIYF.